This TCR beta chain was captured by sequencing in a study of regulatory T cells in long-lasting Graves disease. Both iRepertoire HTBI primers and Arm-PCR of CDR3 regions were used to build the TCR beta libraries. One entry per CDR3 protein, called by TCRdb with MiXCR from the multiplex PCR reads. There are nearly 350,000 distinct CDR3 sequences in the sample; about 20% occur only once, and 29% lies in the top ten. Time point in this sample: persistent/refractory GD, antithyroid drugs over 5 years with positive TRAb. From PBMCs, RNA was extracted and then used to make the TCR library. V lost 1 base and J lost 6, with 13 bases in between. CDR1 is SEHNR, CDR2 FQNEAQ, per germline (reference sequence). This CDR3 is 15 amino acids long.

The specimen was peripheral blood mononuclear cells (PBMCs), collected when the disease was refractory, from a patient treated with antithyroid drugs. The chain employs TRBV7-9 and TRBJ2-4; D is undetermined. The TCR comes from a female donor with Graves disease. The CDR3 DNA is TGTGCCAGCAGCTTAGGTCATCAAGGCTTAAACATTCAGTACTTC. Amino acid sequence: CASSLGHQGLNIQYF.